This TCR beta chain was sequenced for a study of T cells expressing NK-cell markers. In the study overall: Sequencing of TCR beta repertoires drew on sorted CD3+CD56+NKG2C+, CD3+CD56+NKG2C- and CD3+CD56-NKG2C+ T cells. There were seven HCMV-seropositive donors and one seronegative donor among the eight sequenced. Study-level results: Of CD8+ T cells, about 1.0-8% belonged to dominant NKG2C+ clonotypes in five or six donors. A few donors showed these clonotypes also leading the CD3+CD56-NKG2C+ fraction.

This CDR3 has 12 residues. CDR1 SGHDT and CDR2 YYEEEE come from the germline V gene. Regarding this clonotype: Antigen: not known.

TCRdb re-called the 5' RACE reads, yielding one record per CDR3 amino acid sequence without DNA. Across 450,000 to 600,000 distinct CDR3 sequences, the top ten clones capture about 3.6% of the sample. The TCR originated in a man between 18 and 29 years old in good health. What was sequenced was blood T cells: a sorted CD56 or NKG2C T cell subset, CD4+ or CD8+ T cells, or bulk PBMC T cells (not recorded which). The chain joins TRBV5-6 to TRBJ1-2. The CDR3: CASSLNHYGYTF.